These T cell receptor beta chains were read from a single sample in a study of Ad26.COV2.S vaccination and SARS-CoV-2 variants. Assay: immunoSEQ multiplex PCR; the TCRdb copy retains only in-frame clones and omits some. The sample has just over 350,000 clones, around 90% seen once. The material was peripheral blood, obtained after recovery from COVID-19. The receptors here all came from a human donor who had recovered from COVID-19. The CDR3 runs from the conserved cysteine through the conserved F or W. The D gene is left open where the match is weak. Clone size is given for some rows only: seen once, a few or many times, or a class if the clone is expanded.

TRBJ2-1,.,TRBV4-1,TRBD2,CASSPHYGLDEQFF,TGCGCCAGCAGCCCCCACTACGGACTAGATGAGCAGTTCTTC
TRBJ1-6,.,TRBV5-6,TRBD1,CASSYRDRGLHLHF,TGTGCCAGCAGCTACCGGGACAGGGGTCTTCACCTCCACTTT
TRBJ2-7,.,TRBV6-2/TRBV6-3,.,CASSYSQSPEADEQYF,TGTGCCAGCAGTTACTCACAGAGTCCGGAGGCCGACGAGCAGTACTTC
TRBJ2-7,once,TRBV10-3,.,CAISEEDFYEQYF,TGTGCCATCAGTGAGGAGGATTTTTACGAGCAGTACTTC
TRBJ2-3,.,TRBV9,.,CASSVAEQGLTDTQYF,TGTGCCAGCAGCGTAGCAGAACAGGGTCTCACAGATACGCAGTATTTT
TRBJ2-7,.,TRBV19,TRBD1,CASSIGTAAYEQYF,TGTGCCAGTAGTATCGGGACAGCTGCCTACGAGCAGTACTTC
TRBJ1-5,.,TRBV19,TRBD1,CASSTTGDSNQPQHF,TGTGCCAGTAGTACGACAGGGGATAGCAATCAGCCCCAGCATTTT
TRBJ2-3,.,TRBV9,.,CASSVARASTDTQYF,TGTGCCAGCAGCGTAGCGAGGGCTAGCACAGATACGCAGTATTTT
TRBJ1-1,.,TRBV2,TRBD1,CASRQGAGEAFF,TGTGCCAGCAGACAGGGGGCGGGTGAAGCTTTCTTT
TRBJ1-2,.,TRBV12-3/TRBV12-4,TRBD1,CASTDRGRDGYTF,TGTGCCAGCACTGACAGGGGGCGAGATGGCTACACCTTC
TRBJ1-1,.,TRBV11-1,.,CASSLRWNTEAFF,TGTGCCAGCAGCTTACGATGGAACACTGAAGCTTTCTTT
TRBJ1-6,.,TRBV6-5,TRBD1,CASSPGQGLSPLHF,TGTGCCAGCAGCCCGGGACAGGGTTTATCACCCCTCCACTTT
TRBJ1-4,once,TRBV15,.,CATSRDQVEKLFF,TGTGCCACCAGCAGAGATCAAGTGGAAAAACTGTTTTTT
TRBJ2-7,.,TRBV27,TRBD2,CASRPWGRAYEQYF,TGTGCCAGCAGGCCCTGGGGGAGGGCCTACGAGCAGTACTTC
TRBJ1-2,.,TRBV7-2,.,CASSGRDTSSGYTF,TGTGCCAGCAGCGGGCGGGACACTAGTTCCGGCTACACCTTC
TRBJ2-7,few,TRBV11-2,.,CASSLDRGEVYEQYF,TGTGCCAGCAGCTTAGATCGAGGGGAGGTCTACGAGCAGTACTTC
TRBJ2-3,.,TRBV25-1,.,CASSAGQNTDTQYF,TGTGCCAGCAGTGCAGGACAGAATACAGATACGCAGTATTTT
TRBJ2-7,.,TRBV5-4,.,CASSATRPGTFPYEQYF,TGTGCCAGCAGTGCGACCAGACCCGGGACGTTCCCCTACGAGCAGTACTTC
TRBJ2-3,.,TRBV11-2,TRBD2,CASSPIRTSGGATDTQYF,TGTGCCAGCAGCCCCATCCGGACTAGCGGGGGGGCAACAGATACGCAGTATTTT